A selection of T cell receptor beta chains follows, all from one sample in a study of shared T cell receptors in the human thymus. Sequencing was performed with immunoSEQ multiplex PCR; in TCRdb, only in-frame clones are kept and a portion is missing. The table shows 550,000 to 800,000 clones, with roughly 85% occurring only once. These data are also associated with another study on human thymus T cells.

The sample comprised thymocytes. These receptors all come from a girl under three years old with a congenital heart defect. Each CDR3 is given with its conserved first and last residue. A D gene is named only where the DNA matches it firmly.

len: 13
j_gene: TRBJ2-7
d_gene: NA
v_gene: TRBV5-8
CDR3aa: CASSLRSSYEQYF

len: 15
j_gene: TRBJ1-6
d_gene: NA
v_gene: TRBV27
CDR3aa: CASSLPLGGDSPLHF

len: 15
j_gene: TRBJ1-2
d_gene: NA
v_gene: TRBV5-1
CDR3aa: CASSLVRRMGYGYTF

len: 13
j_gene: TRBJ1-2
d_gene: TRBD1
v_gene: TRBV18
CDR3aa: CASSTTGNYGYTF

len: 17
j_gene: TRBJ1-4
d_gene: NA
v_gene: TRBV4-3
CDR3aa: CASSQEHPGKGNEKLFF

len: 14
j_gene: TRBJ2-5
d_gene: TRBD1
v_gene: TRBV7-7
CDR3aa: CASSLGQYQETQYF

len: 13
j_gene: TRBJ1-2
d_gene: NA
v_gene: TRBV27
CDR3aa: CASSLSGVRGYTF

len: 11
j_gene: TRBJ1-5
d_gene: NA
v_gene: TRBV6-1
CDR3aa: CASRQWQPQHF

len: 16
j_gene: TRBJ2-1
d_gene: TRBD1
v_gene: TRBV12-5
CDR3aa: CASGLGQGVGGNEQFF

len: 19
j_gene: TRBJ2-4
d_gene: TRBD2
v_gene: TRBV7-8
CDR3aa: CASSSRLAGGNLAKNIQYF

len: 15
j_gene: TRBJ2-4
d_gene: NA
v_gene: TRBV25-1
CDR3aa: CASSESWGPRNIQYF

len: 15
j_gene: TRBJ2-1
d_gene: TRBD2
v_gene: TRBV2
CDR3aa: CASRRERGGKNEQFF

len: 17
j_gene: TRBJ1-6
d_gene: NA
v_gene: TRBV5-6
CDR3aa: CASSLVGYADFSSPLHF

len: 12
j_gene: TRBJ2-1
d_gene: NA
v_gene: TRBV29-1
CDR3aa: CSAQGRGVEQFF

len: 16
j_gene: TRBJ1-5
d_gene: NA
v_gene: TRBV19
CDR3aa: CASRPMGGYSNQPQHF

len: 12
j_gene: TRBJ1-2
d_gene: TRBD1
v_gene: TRBV6-5
CDR3aa: CASSPTGDGYTF